Following are 8 T cell receptor beta chains from one sample sequenced in a study of T cell responses to AZD1222 COVID-19 vaccine. This table comes from immunoSEQ multiplex PCR, and its TCRdb copy is limited to in-frame clones, with some not included. The sample includes about 170,000 clones, approximately 95% of them seen just once. Source: peripheral blood, taken on day 0 of AZD1222 vaccination. These receptors were collected from an adult in good health.

CDR3 bases: TGTGCCACCAGCAGACTACTGACAGGGGACGAGCAGTACTTC. Translating it yields CATSRLLTGDEQYF. J is TRBJ2-7 and V is TRBV15; 8 bases are shared with TRBD1. V dropped 2 bases and J dropped 5; count of bases not matched to a gene: 5. Germline V gene sequence: CDR1 LNHNV, CDR2 YYDKDF (reference sequence). The CDR3 consists of 14 residues.

This rearrangement joins TRBV6-4 to TRBJ1-1, with 7 bases lining up with TRBD1. The germline gives CDR1 MRHNA, CDR2 SNTAGT. The ends lost 6 bases at V and 7 bases at J; junction bases unmatched: 5. The CDR3 is made up of 12 amino acids. CDR3 protein: CASRDRVGEAFF. The CDR3 nucleotides read TGTGCCAGCAGAGACAGGGTCGGTGAAGCTTTCTTT.

The rearrangement links TRBV7-9 to TRBJ1-1, with D uncertain. CDR1 and CDR2 from the germline V gene are SEHNR and FQNEAQ (reference sequence). V was shortened by 6 bases and J by 0 bases, with 11 bases between the two germline ends. The length of the CDR3 is 14 residues. The DNA of the CDR3 is TGTGCCAGCAGTTCCGCGGGTATGAACACTGAAGCTTTCTTT. Protein sequence: CASSSAGMNTEAFF. The entire variable domain, with the rest obtained from reference TRBV7-9 and TRBJ1-1, is as follows: DTGVSQNPRHKITKRGQNVTFRCDPISEHNRLYWYRQTLGQGPEFLTYFQNEAQLEKSRLLSDRFSAERPKGSFSTLEIQRTEQGDSAMYLCASSSAGMNTEAFFGQGTRLTVV.

This clone has more than one count but fewer than ten. The J gene is TRBJ1-2, the V gene TRBV19, with 7 nucleotides matching TRBD1. V was clipped by 5 bases and J by 5 bases; unmatched bases: 11. The CDR3 is made up of 15 amino acids. Germline V CDR1 and CDR2: LNHDA, SQIVND (reference sequence). CDR3 sequence reads: CASSAAPGTVYGYTF. As DNA, the CDR3 is TGTGCCAGTAGTGCAGCTCCGGGGACAGTATATGGCTACACCTTC.

The CDR3 is CASSLQGFDYEQYF. The CDR3, as DNA: TGTGCCAGCAGCTTACAGGGGTTCGATTACGAGCAGTACTTC. V gene TRBV5-6 combines with J gene TRBJ2-7; 7 positions match TRBD1. Germline lookup yields CDR1 SGHDT and CDR2 YYEEEE. CDR3 length: 14 residues. Unmatched junction bases numbered 6, after V lost 2 bases and J lost 4 bases.

The chain couples TRBV5-8 to TRBJ1-6; D is ambiguous. CDR1 SGHTS and CDR2 YDEGEE come from the germline V gene. V was cut by 3 bases and J by 1 base, with 8 bases left in between. There are 15 residues in the CDR3. The CDR3 DNA sequence: TGTGCCAGCAGCTCCCTCGGGTCCTATAATTCACCCCTCCACTTT. It encodes CASSSLGSYNSPLHF.

J is TRBJ2-3 and V is TRBV7-9; D unresolved. Trimming cost V 2 bases and J 1 base, with 10 bases left between them. CDR1 is SEHNR and CDR2 is FQNEAQ in the germline V gene (reference sequence). This CDR3 region has 15 residues. Written as DNA, the CDR3 is TGTGCCAGCAGCTTATCCAACCATCGCACAGATACGCAGTATTTT. It codes for CASSLSNHRTDTQYF.

The CDR3 loop reads CASSWDKGYGYTF. Written as DNA, the CDR3 is TGTGCCAGCAGTTGGGACAAGGGCTATGGCTACACCTTC. This sequence joins TRBV6-2 or TRBV6-3 and TRBJ1-2; a possible D gene is TRBD1 (6 bases). Trimming cost V 4 bases and J 4 bases, with 10 bases left between them. The CDR3 covers 13 residues. The V gene's germline CDR1 is MNHEY and CDR2 SVGEGT.